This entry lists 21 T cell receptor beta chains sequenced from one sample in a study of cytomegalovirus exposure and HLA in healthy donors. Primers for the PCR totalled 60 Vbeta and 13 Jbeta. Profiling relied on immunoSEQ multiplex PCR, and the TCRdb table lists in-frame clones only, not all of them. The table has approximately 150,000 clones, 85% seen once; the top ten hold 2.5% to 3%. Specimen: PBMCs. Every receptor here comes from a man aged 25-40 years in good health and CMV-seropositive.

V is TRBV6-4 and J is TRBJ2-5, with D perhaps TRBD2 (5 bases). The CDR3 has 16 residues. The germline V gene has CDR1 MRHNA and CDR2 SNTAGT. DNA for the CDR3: TGTGCAGTACGGGTCCCCAGTCCGGGAACGAGAGAGACCCAGTACTTC. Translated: CAVRVPSPGTRETQYF.

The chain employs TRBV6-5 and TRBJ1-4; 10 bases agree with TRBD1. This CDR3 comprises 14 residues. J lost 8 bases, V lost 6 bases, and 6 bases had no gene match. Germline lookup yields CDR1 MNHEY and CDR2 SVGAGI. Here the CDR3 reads CASSETGGEEKLFF. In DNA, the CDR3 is TGTGCCAGCAGCGAGACAGGGGGCGAAGAAAAACTGTTTTTT.

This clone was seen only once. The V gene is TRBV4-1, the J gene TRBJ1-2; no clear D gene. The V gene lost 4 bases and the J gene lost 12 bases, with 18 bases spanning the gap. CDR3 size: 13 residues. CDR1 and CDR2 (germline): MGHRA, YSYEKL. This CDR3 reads CASSPPFGGRDTF. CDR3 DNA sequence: TGCGCCAGCAGCCCTCCCTTCGGAGGGAGGGACACCTTC.

The CDR3 DNA reads TGTGCCAGCAGCTCATTTGACAGGATCAATCAGCCCCAGCATTTT. Translated: CASSSFDRINQPQHF. V gene TRBV5-5 combines with J gene TRBJ1-5, with a possible D match to TRBD1 (6 bases). Trimming left V 3 bases short and J 3 bases short, with 13 bases between. This CDR3 is built from 15 residues. From germline, CDR1 is SGHKS and CDR2 YYEKEE (reference sequence).

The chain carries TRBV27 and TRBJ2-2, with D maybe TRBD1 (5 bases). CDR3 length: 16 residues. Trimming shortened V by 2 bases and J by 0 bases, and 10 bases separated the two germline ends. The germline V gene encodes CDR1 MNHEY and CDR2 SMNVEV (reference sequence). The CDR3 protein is CASSLGGHPNTGELFF. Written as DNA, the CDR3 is TGTGCCAGCAGTTTAGGCGGACACCCGAACACCGGGGAGCTGTTTTTT.

CDR3 nucleotides: TGTGCCAGCAGCCAACAGGGGATCGCCTACGAGCAGTACTTC. It encodes CASSQQGIAYEQYF. The V call is TRBV7-9, the J call TRBJ2-7; 7 nucleotides line up with TRBD1. From germline, CDR1 is SEHNR and CDR2 FQNEAQ (reference sequence). The junction had 6 bases not matched to a gene; V was cut back by 5 bases and J by 2 bases. There are 14 residues in the CDR3.

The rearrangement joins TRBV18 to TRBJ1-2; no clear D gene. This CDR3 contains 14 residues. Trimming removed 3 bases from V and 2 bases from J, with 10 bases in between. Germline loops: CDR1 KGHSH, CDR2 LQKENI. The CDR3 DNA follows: TGTGCCAGCTCACCGGTGGGGAGGAACTATGGCTACACCTTC. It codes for CASSPVGRNYGYTF.

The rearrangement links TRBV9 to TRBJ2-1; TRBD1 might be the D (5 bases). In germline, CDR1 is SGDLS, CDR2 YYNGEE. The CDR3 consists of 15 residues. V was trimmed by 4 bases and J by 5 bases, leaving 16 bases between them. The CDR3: CASSPKVGDNNEQFF. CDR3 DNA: TGTGCCAGCAGCCCTAAGGTAGGGGATAACAATGAGCAGTTCTTC.

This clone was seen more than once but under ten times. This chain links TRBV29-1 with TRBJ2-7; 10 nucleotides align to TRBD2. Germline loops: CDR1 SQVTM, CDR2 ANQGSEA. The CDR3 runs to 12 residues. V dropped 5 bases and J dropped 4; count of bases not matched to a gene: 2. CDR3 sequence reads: CSVSAGGYEQYV. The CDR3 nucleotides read TGCAGCGTTTCAGCGGGGGGGTACGAGCAGTACGTC.

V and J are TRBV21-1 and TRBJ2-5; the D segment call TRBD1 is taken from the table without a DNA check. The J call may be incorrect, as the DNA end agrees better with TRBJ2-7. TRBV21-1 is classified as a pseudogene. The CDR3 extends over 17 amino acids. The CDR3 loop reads CASSKAKIGTAFYEQYF. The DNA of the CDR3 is TGTGCCAGCAGCAAAGCGAAAATCGGGACAGCCTTTTACGAGCAGTACTTC.

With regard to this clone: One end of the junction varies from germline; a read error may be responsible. This chain's CDR3 is CSSSPRTSGTYNEQFF. The CDR3 DNA reads as TGTTCCAGCAGCCCAAGGACTAGCGGGACCTACAATGAGCAGTTCTTC. This chain joins TRBV7-9 and TRBJ2-1, with TRBD2 matching 12 bases. The CDR3 runs 16 residues. Germline CDR1 SEHNR, CDR2 FQNEAQ (reference sequence).

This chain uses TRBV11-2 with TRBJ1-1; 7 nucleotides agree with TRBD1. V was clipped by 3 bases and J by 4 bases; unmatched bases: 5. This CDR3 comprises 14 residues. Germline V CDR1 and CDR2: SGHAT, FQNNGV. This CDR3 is CASSLTGLSTEAFF. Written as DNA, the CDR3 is TGTGCCAGCAGCTTGACAGGGCTGAGCACTGAAGCTTTCTTT.

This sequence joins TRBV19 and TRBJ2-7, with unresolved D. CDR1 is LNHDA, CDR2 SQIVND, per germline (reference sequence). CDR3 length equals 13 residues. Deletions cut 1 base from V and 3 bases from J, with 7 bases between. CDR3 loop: CASSIALGYEQYF. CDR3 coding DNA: TGTGCCAGTAGTATAGCACTCGGCTACGAGCAGTACTTC.

The CDR3 sequence: CASSLQGSTDTQYF. CDR3 coding DNA: TGTGCCAGCAGTTTACAGGGTAGCACAGATACGCAGTATTTT. The rearrangement links TRBV6-6 to TRBJ2-3, with D perhaps matching TRBD1 (6 bases). This CDR3 region has 14 residues. V was cut by 4 bases and J by 0 bases, with 8 bases left in between. Germline V gene sequence: CDR1 MNHNY, CDR2 SVGAGI (reference sequence).

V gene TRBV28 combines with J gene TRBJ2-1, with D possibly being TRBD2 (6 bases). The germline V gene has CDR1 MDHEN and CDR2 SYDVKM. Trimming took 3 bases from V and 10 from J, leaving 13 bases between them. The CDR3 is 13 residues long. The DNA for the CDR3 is TGTGCCAGCAGTTTTAGGAGGGCCTCCGAGCAGTTCTTC. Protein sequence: CASSFRRASEQFF.

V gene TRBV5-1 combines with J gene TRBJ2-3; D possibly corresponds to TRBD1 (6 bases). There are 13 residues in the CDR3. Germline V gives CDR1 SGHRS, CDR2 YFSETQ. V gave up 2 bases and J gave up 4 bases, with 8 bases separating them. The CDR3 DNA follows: TGCGCCAGCAGCTTAGAGGGGGCAGATACGCAGTATTTT. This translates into CASSLEGADTQYF.

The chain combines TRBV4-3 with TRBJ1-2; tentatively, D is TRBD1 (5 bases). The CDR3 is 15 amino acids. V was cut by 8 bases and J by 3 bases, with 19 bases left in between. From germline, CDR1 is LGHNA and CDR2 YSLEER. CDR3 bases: TGCGCCAGCGGCCCCCGGAGCTCCAGGGACTATGGCTACACCTTC. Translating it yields CASGPRSSRDYGYTF.

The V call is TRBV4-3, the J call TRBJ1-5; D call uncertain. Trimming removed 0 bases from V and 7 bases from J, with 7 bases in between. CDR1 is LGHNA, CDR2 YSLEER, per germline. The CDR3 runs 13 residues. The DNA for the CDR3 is TGCGCCAGCAGCCAAGATCGGTGGCAGCCCCAGCATTTT. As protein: CASSQDRWQPQHF.

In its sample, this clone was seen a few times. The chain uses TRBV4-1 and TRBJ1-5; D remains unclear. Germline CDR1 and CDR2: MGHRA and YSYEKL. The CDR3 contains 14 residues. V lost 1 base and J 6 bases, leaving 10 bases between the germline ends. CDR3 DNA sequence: TGCGCCAGCAGCCAAGGCGGTGTAGGTCAGCCCCAGCATTTT. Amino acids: CASSQGGVGQPQHF.

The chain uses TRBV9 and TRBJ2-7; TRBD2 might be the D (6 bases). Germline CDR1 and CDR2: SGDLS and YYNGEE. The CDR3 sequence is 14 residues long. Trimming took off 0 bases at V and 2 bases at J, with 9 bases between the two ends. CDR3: CASSVDRGTYEQYF. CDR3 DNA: TGTGCCAGCAGCGTAGACCGGGGGACCTACGAGCAGTACTTC. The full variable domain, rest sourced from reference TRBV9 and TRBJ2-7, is DSGVTQTPKHLITATGQRVTLRCSPRSGDLSVYWYQQSLDQGLQFLIQYYNGEERAKGNILERFSAQQFPDLHSELNLSSLELGDSALYFCASSVDRGTYEQYFGPGTRLTVT.

The CDR3 nucleotides are TGTGCCAGCACCACTTTGGGATACCTTAGCGGGGGGTTAGATACGCAGTATTTT. This gives the protein CASTTLGYLSGGLDTQYF. J is TRBJ2-3 and V is TRBV7-9; TRBD2 matches at 10 bases. V shed 7 bases and J 5 bases; nucleotides not matched to a gene: 18. This CDR3 is 18 amino acids long. Germline loops: CDR1 SEHNR, CDR2 FQNEAQ (reference sequence).